This TCR beta chain comes out of a study of blood T cell repertoires in COVID-19. Across the study: T cells, B-cell-depleted T cells, or PBMCs supplied cDNA or gDNA.

Assay: immunoSEQ multiplex PCR; the TCRdb copy retains only in-frame clones and omits some. This table holds roughly 250,000 clones, around 87% found once. Trimming left V 4 bases short and J 1 base short, with 13 bases between. The CDR3 loop spans 15 amino acids. In germline, CDR1 is SNHLY, CDR2 FYNNEI. The chain employs TRBV2 and TRBJ2-5, with D uncertain. Sequenced input: peripheral blood. This receptor was identified in a man aged 60 to 75 who had recovered from COVID-19. This CDR3 is CASSVPAVLQETQYF. CDR3 DNA sequence: TGTGCCAGCAGTGTACCCGCGGTCCTCCAAGAGACCCAGTACTTC.